These 2 T cell receptor beta chains were all obtained from the same sample, sequenced in a study of T cells after yellow fever vaccination. TCRdb re-called the 5' RACE reads with MiXCR, one entry per CDR3 protein. Of nearly 350,000 distinct CDR3 sequences listed, roughly 8.3% are singletons. The sample in question was PBMCs, obtained roughly 47 days after the first yellow fever vaccination. These receptors were taken from a man younger than 35 who received the YFV17D yellow fever vaccine.

This clonotype appeared many times. One junction end disagrees with the germline gene, perhaps due to a read error. The rearrangement joins TRBV3-1 to TRBJ2-7; unclear D gene. Germline V CDR1 and CDR2: LGHDT, YNNKEL (reference sequence). This CDR3 region has 13 residues. For the CDR3, the DNA is TGCGCCAGCAGCCAAGAACCCAGATACGAGCAGTACTTC. This codes for CASSQEPRYEQYF.

CDR3 amino acids: CATAGTGNEKLFF. The CDR3 nucleotides are TGTGCCACCGCCGGGACAGGGAATGAAAAACTGTTTTTT. The gene calls are TRBV10-3 and TRBJ1-4; 9 nucleotides align to TRBD1. The CDR3 is 13 residues long. J lost 5 bases, V lost 10 bases, and 5 bases had no gene match. Looked up from germline, CDR1 is ENHRY and CDR2 is SYGVKD.